This is a list of T cell receptor beta chains from one sample in a study of cytomegalovirus exposure and HLA in healthy donors. TCRdb's copy holds only in-frame clones and misses some; the assay was immunoSEQ multiplex PCR. This table holds around 190,000 clones, roughly four fifths found once. The specimen was PBMCs. The receptors originated from a man aged 18 to 30 in good health and CMV-seronegative. The CDR3 runs from the conserved cysteine through the conserved F or W. Fields, in order: clone size, J gene, V gene, D gene, CDR3 DNA, CDR3 protein. The D gene is left open where the match is weak. Expanded clones get a size class; other rows say once, few or many, or leave the size out.

size: .
J: TRBJ2-5
V: TRBV9
D: TRBD2
DNA: TGTGCCAGCAGCGTAGGTTCCCTGGCGGGAGGGGCTGAGACCCAGTACTTC
CDR3: CASSVGSLAGGAETQYF

size: .
J: TRBJ1-5
V: TRBV7-4
D: .
DNA: TGTGCCAGCAGCTTAGACAGGCGAAGAACGTATCAGCCCCAGCATTTT
CDR3: CASSLDRRRTYQPQHF

size: .
J: TRBJ2-3
V: TRBV5-1
D: .
DNA: TGCGCCAGCGTCCCCGGGACTAGCACAGATACGCAGTATTTT
CDR3: CASVPGTSTDTQYF

size: few
J: TRBJ1-6
V: TRBV11-3
D: .
DNA: TGTGCCAGCAGCCCTACCCGGAATTCACCCCTCCACTTT
CDR3: CASSPTRNSPLHF

size: .
J: TRBJ2-2
V: TRBV1
D: .
DNA: TGCACCAGCAGCCAAGATGGCAGCCCTCGGGAGCGGGAGTCTTCGAACACCGGGGAGCTGTTTTTT
CDR3: CTSSQDGSPRERESSNTGELFF

size: .
J: TRBJ1-1
V: TRBV29-1
D: .
DNA: TGCAGCGTGGGCACGCCGGGAGGGACTGAAGCTTTCTTT
CDR3: CSVGTPGGTEAFF

size: few
J: TRBJ2-1
V: TRBV30
D: .
DNA: TGTGCCTGGAGCTCCGGCGGCAATGAGCAGTTCTTC
CDR3: CAWSSGGNEQFF

size: .
J: TRBJ1-4
V: TRBV7-9
D: .
DNA: TGTGCCAGCAGCTTAAGGACAGCTAATGAAAAACTGTTTTTT
CDR3: CASSLRTANEKLFF

size: .
J: TRBJ1-6
V: TRBV4-3
D: .
DNA: TGCGCCAGCAGCCAAGAGAGCGGATCACCCCTCCACTTT
CDR3: CASSQESGSPLHF

size: .
J: TRBJ1-4
V: TRBV5-4
D: .
DNA: TGTGCCAGCAGCTTGGGTACAGGGATGGAAAAACTGTTTTTT
CDR3: CASSLGTGMEKLFF

size: .
J: TRBJ2-1
V: TRBV7-2
D: TRBD2
DNA: TGTGCCAGCAGCTTAGCAAGGGGGATGATTAGCGGGAAGGCGAATGAGCAGTTCTTC
CDR3: CASSLARGMISGKANEQFF

size: .
J: TRBJ1-5
V: TRBV5-6
D: TRBD1
DNA: TGTGCCAGCAGCCGGCAGGGGGCAGGACATAGCAATCAGCCCCAGCATTTT
CDR3: CASSRQGAGHSNQPQHF

size: .
J: TRBJ2-1
V: TRBV5-1
D: TRBD1
DNA: TGCGCCAGCAGCTTAACAGGGGGCGCTTCTCATGAGCAGTTCTTC
CDR3: CASSLTGGASHEQFF

size: few
J: TRBJ2-5
V: TRBV4-2
D: TRBD2
DNA: TGTGCCAGCAGCCAAGAAACTAGCGGGGGAGAGACCCAGTACTTC
CDR3: CASSQETSGGETQYF

size: .
J: TRBJ2-5
V: TRBV10-2
D: TRBD2
DNA: TGCGCCAGCAGCCCACTAGCGGGGGGGCCCCAAGAGACCCAGTACTTC
CDR3: CASSPLAGGPQETQYF

size: .
J: TRBJ1-3
V: TRBV10-3
D: TRBD1
DNA: TGTGCCACCAGACCACAGGGGATAGGAAACACCATATATTTT
CDR3: CATRPQGIGNTIYF

size: .
J: TRBJ1-6
V: TRBV4-1
D: TRBD1
DNA: TGCGCCAGCAGCCACCCCGGACAGGGGGGGAGTTCACCCCTCCACTTT
CDR3: CASSHPGQGGSSPLHF

size: few
J: TRBJ2-2
V: TRBV7-9
D: .
DNA: TGTGCCAGCAGCAGAGGAAGGAGCACCGGGGAGCTGTTTTTT
CDR3: CASSRGRSTGELFF

size: .
J: TRBJ1-2
V: TRBV29-1
D: .
DNA: TGCAGCGGTCAAGACGCGGGAGGCTACACCTTC
CDR3: CSGQDAGGYTF

size: .
J: TRBJ1-6
V: TRBV27
D: .
DNA: TGTGCCAGCAGTTTTCGGACGGGGAATTCACCCCTCCACTTT
CDR3: CASSFRTGNSPLHF

size: few
J: TRBJ2-5
V: TRBV7-9
D: .
DNA: TGTGCCAGCAGCTTAGCCAGCGGAAGCCAAGAGACCCAGTACTTC
CDR3: CASSLASGSQETQYF

size: once
J: TRBJ2-7
V: TRBV4-2
D: TRBD2
DNA: TGTGCCAGCAGCCGGAGGACTAGCGGGAGTGACGAGCAGTACTTC
CDR3: CASSRRTSGSDEQYF

size: .
J: TRBJ1-5
V: TRBV10-1
D: .
DNA: TGCGCCAGCAGTGCCGGGAACAATCAGCCCCAGCATTTT
CDR3: CASSAGNNQPQHF

size: .
J: TRBJ2-1
V: TRBV11-2
D: .
DNA: TGTGCCAGCAGCCCGGGTCCGATGAGCTCCTACAATGAGCAGTTCTTC
CDR3: CASSPGPMSSYNEQFF

size: .
J: TRBJ2-1
V: TRBV7-2
D: TRBD2
DNA: TGTGCCAGCAGCGGCTATAGCGGGCGTCCCTACAATGAGCAGTTCTTC
CDR3: CASSGYSGRPYNEQFF

size: many
J: TRBJ1-2
V: TRBV13
D: TRBD1
DNA: TGTGCCAGCAGCTTCGGGGCCAGGGGGAGGAACTATGGCTACACCTTC
CDR3: CASSFGARGRNYGYTF

size: .
J: TRBJ2-7
V: TRBV27
D: TRBD2
DNA: TGTGCCAGCAGAGCTAGCGGAGACTACGAGCAGTACTTC
CDR3: CASRASGDYEQYF

size: .
J: TRBJ2-4
V: TRBV19
D: .
DNA: TGTGCCAGTATACCCACGGCAGGGCCCAAAAACATTCAGTACTTC
CDR3: CASIPTAGPKNIQYF

size: .
J: TRBJ1-6
V: TRBV6-4
D: .
DNA: TGTGCCAGCAGGGGAACCAGGGGACATAATTCACCCCTCCACTTT
CDR3: CASRGTRGHNSPLHF

size: few
J: TRBJ1-2
V: TRBV10-3
D: TRBD1
DNA: TGTGCCATCAGTGAGTTGAAGGACAGGGTCCATGGCTACACCTTC
CDR3: CAISELKDRVHGYTF

size: .
J: TRBJ2-3
V: TRBV4-2
D: TRBD1
DNA: TGTGCCAGCAGCCAATCGGACAGGGAAGCTACGCAGTATTTT
CDR3: CASSQSDREATQYF

size: .
J: TRBJ2-7
V: TRBV9
D: .
DNA: TGTGCCAGCTCTATCGGAGGGAGTCCAGCGTACGAGCAGTACTTC
CDR3: CASSIGGSPAYEQYF

size: .
J: TRBJ1-4
V: TRBV11-2
D: TRBD1
DNA: TGTGCCAGCAGACAAGAAAAGGGGGCGCGAGAAAAACTGTTTTTT
CDR3: CASRQEKGAREKLFF

size: .
J: TRBJ1-5
V: TRBV6-6
D: .
DNA: TGTGCCAGCAGCCCCGGGGACACCGATCAGCCCCAGCATTTT
CDR3: CASSPGDTDQPQHF